These 17 T cell receptor beta chains share one sample of origin, sequenced in a study of blood T cell repertoires in COVID-19. Only in-frame clones appear in the TCRdb table, and some are missing; sequencing was by immunoSEQ multiplex PCR. The sample lists fewer than 200,000 clones, approximately 73% occurring once. Input material: peripheral blood. These receptors were taken from a woman older than 75 with acute or convalescent COVID-19.

The V gene is TRBV9, the J gene TRBJ1-2; weak D call: TRBD1 (5 bases). The V and J ends lost 0 bases and 8 bases respectively, with 14 bases between them. Germline CDR1 SGDLS, CDR2 YYNGEE. This CDR3 has 14 amino acids. CDR3 protein: CASSVEGQGYGYTF. As DNA, the CDR3 is TGTGCCAGCAGCGTAGAAGGTCAGGGATACGGCTACACCTTC.

CDR3 sequence reads: CASSQGQGLAKNIQYF. In DNA form, the CDR3 reads TGTGCCAGCAGCCAAGGGCAGGGCCTAGCCAAAAACATTCAGTACTTC. The chain has TRBV3-1 (or the pseudogene TRBV3-2) and TRBJ2-4; TRBD1 is a possible D gene (5 bases). Germline assignment: CDR1 LGHDT and CDR2 YNNKEL (reference sequence). This CDR3 is 16 amino acids long. V lost 1 base and J 0 bases, leaving 10 bases between the germline ends.

The chain carries TRBV18 and TRBJ2-7; D perhaps matches TRBD1 (6 bases). The germline V and J ends were trimmed by 4 bases and 2 bases, with 15 bases remaining between them. Germline V gene sequence: CDR1 KGHSH, CDR2 LQKENI. The CDR3 is 15 residues long. CDR3: CASSLSRDITYEQYF. The CDR3 nucleotides are TGTGCCAGCTCACTATCTAGGGACATAACCTACGAGCAGTACTTC.

The genes are TRBV7-9 and TRBJ2-1; 9 bases agree with TRBD2. Germline values: CDR1 SEHNR, CDR2 FQNEAQ (reference sequence). Trimming took 5 bases from V and 6 from J; bases not matched to a gene: 8. CDR3 length: 15 residues. CDR3 sequence reads: CASSPQGLAGNEQFF. The CDR3 region has the DNA TGTGCCAGCAGCCCCCAGGGACTAGCAGGCAATGAGCAGTTCTTC.

In this sample, this clone turned up many times. CDR3 residues: CASSAQGFGSPEAFF. The CDR3 bases are TGTGCCAGTAGTGCTCAGGGGTTTGGTTCCCCTGAAGCTTTCTTT. The V and J genes are TRBV19 and TRBJ1-1; a possible D gene is TRBD1 (6 bases). Trimming took 5 bases from V and 6 from J, leaving 19 bases between them. The CDR3 extends over 15 amino acids. From germline, CDR1 is LNHDA and CDR2 SQIVND (reference sequence).

The count of this clone is one. This chain connects TRBV18 to TRBJ1-4; D perhaps matches TRBD1 (6 bases). Germline assignment: CDR1 KGHSH and CDR2 LQKENI. Deletions cut 1 base from V and 6 bases from J, with 15 bases between. This CDR3 contains 16 residues. CDR3 loop: CASSPQGGLGHEKLFF. The CDR3 nucleotides are TGTGCCAGCTCACCACAAGGGGGATTGGGCCATGAAAAACTGTTTTTT.

This chain joins TRBV9 and TRBJ2-7, with 9 bases fitting TRBD2. The CDR3 covers 15 residues. Germline loops: CDR1 SGDLS, CDR2 YYNGEE. V lost 5 bases, J lost 2 bases, and 8 bases stayed unmatched. CDR3 protein: CASSGGTSLPYEQYF. The CDR3 DNA is TGTGCCAGCAGTGGAGGGACTAGCCTTCCCTACGAGCAGTACTTC.

The CDR3 DNA is TGTGCCAGTAGTGCGCGGATGACAGGGGAGGATCAGCCCCAGCATTTT. Translation: CASSARMTGEDQPQHF. The V call is TRBV19, the J call TRBJ1-5; 8 nucleotides align to TRBD1. The CDR3 covers 16 residues. The J segment lost 5 bases and the V segment lost 5 bases, leaving 11 bases of the junction unmatched. Germline assignment: CDR1 LNHDA and CDR2 SQIVND (reference sequence). Based on the CDR3 plus reference TRBV19 and TRBJ1-5, the full variable domain is DGGITQSPKYLFRKEGQNVTLSCEQNLNHDAMYWYRQDPGQGLRLIYYSQIVNDFQKGDIAEGYSVSREKKESFPLTVTSAQKNPTAFYLCASSARMTGEDQPQHFGDGTRLSIL.

This clone was detected only once. The rearrangement links TRBV18 to TRBJ2-7; 8 bases agree with TRBD1. Germline V gene data show CDR1 as KGHSH and CDR2 as LQKENI. The CDR3 runs 14 residues. Germline trimming cut 3 bases from V and 1 base from J; bases unmatched to any gene: 2. CDR3 in amino acids: CASSPGDRSYEQYF. The CDR3 DNA reads TGTGCCAGCTCACCGGGGGACAGGTCCTACGAGCAGTACTTC. The complete variable domain, with remaining parts taken from reference TRBV18 and TRBJ2-7, reads NAGVMQNPRHLVRRRGQEARLRCSPMKGHSHVYWYRQLPEEGLKFMVYLQKENIIDESGMPKERFSAEFPKEGPSILRIQQVVRGDSAAYFCASSPGDRSYEQYFGPGTRLTVT.

The rearrangement joins TRBV7-6 to TRBJ1-3; D is perhaps TRBD1 (6 bases). In germline, CDR1 is SGHVS, CDR2 FNYEAQ. V lost 1 base and J 2 bases, leaving 21 bases between the germline ends. CDR3 length equals 19 residues. The CDR3 loop reads CASSLDRSRGGPTGNTIYF. CDR3 sequence (DNA): TGTGCCAGCAGCTTAGACCGCAGCAGGGGAGGGCCTACTGGAAACACCATATATTTT.

The rearrangement joins TRBV5-1 to TRBJ2-1, with 9 nucleotides matching TRBD2. Losses at the gene ends were 0 bases for V and 6 bases for J; bases not matched to a gene: 4. This CDR3 region has 15 residues. Germline CDR1 SGHRS, CDR2 YFSETQ. The CDR3 nucleotides are TGCGCCAGCAGCTTGGGGCTAGCGGGATCCAATGAGCAGTTCTTC. Its protein product is CASSLGLAGSNEQFF. Full variable domain (rest looked up from reference TRBV5-1 and TRBJ2-1): KAGVTQTPRYLIKTRGQQVTLSCSPISGHRSVSWYQQTPGQGLQFLFEYFSETQRNKGNFPGRFSGRQFSNSRSEMNVSTLELGDSALYLCASSLGLAGSNEQFFGPGTRLTVL.

In this sample, this clone turned up a few times. The chain employs TRBV7-2 and TRBJ2-1, with D perhaps matching TRBD1 (6 bases). This CDR3 spans 14 amino acids. V dropped 7 bases and J dropped 4 bases, with 14 bases sitting between them. The germline V gene has CDR1 SGHTA and CDR2 FQGNSA. The CDR3 region has the DNA TGTGCCAGCACCGTAGACAGGCAGTACAATGAGCAGTTCTTC. Protein sequence: CASTVDRQYNEQFF.

This clone was counted only a few times. This rearrangement joins TRBV6-2 or TRBV6-3 to TRBJ1-1, with D possibly TRBD1 on 5 matching bases. The CDR3 length is 16 residues. Germline lookup yields CDR1 MNHEY and CDR2 SVGEGT. The V end lost 2 bases, the J end lost 0 bases, and 13 bases lay between the germline ends. The CDR3 protein is CASSYIGGGLNTEAFF. The CDR3 region has the DNA TGTGCCAGCAGTTACATTGGGGGGGGATTGAACACTGAAGCTTTCTTT.

The chain combines TRBV6-5 with TRBJ2-7; the match to TRBD1 covers 7 bases. The V gene's germline CDR1 is MNHEY and CDR2 SVGAGI. The V and J ends lost 7 bases and 2 bases, in that order; junction bases with no gene match: 2. The length of the CDR3 is 12 residues. The CDR3 here is CASTTGPYEQYF. CDR3 DNA: TGTGCCAGCACGACAGGGCCCTACGAGCAGTACTTC.

This clone was detected many times. V usage is TRBV7-2 and J usage is TRBJ2-7, with a tentative D call TRBD1 (5 bases). Looked up from germline, CDR1 is SGHTA and CDR2 is FQGNSA. The ends were cut back, 5 bases at V and 5 bases at J, with 22 bases in the middle. This CDR3 region has 16 residues. The CDR3 nucleotides are TGTGCCAGCAGCATAGGATCCAGGGTTTTTCAAAACGAGCAGTACTTC. Its protein is CASSIGSRVFQNEQYF.

The CDR3 nucleotides are TGCAGTGCTAGTTGGGCGGGAGGGCCGTCCAAAAACATTCAGTACTTC. Its protein product is CSASWAGGPSKNIQYF. V usage is TRBV20-1 and J usage is TRBJ2-4; 9 bases map to TRBD2. The CDR3 sequence is 16 residues long. Per the germline V gene, CDR1 is DFQATT and CDR2 is SNEGSKA (reference sequence). The J segment lost 2 bases and the V segment lost 3 bases, leaving 8 bases of the junction unmatched.

This rearrangement joins TRBV6-2 or TRBV6-3 to TRBJ2-5; D may be TRBD1 (5 bases). Trimming took 5 bases from V and 7 from J, leaving 8 bases between them. This CDR3 is 11 amino acids long. Germline V gene sequence: CDR1 MNHEY, CDR2 SVGEGT. For the CDR3, the DNA is TGTGCCAGCAGTCCCCAGGGGACCCAGTACTTC. Amino acids: CASSPQGTQYF.